This TCR beta chain originates from a study of blood T cell repertoires in COVID-19. At the level of the study: Sites across the United States, Italy and Spain contributed samples from acute and convalescent COVID-19. Sources were T cells, B-cell-depleted T cells, or PBMCs; the material itself was cDNA or gDNA.

It was during active infection that Seattle patients were enrolled and then longitudinally followed. In the authors' methods: Reference gene primer amplification in the assay estimated nucleated cell counts. TCRdb keeps only in-frame clones here, not all; method: immunoSEQ multiplex PCR. V and J calls plus clone size are reproduced from that table; the DNA served to infer D and trimming. Of approximately 500,000 clones listed, roughly nine tenths were seen once; the top ten hold 7.5% to 9.5%. The CDR3 length is 13 residues. Trimming took 0 bases from V and 6 from J, leaving 6 bases between them. In germline, CDR1 is MNHEY, CDR2 SMNVEV (reference sequence).

The sequenced material came from peripheral blood. The genes are TRBV27 and TRBJ1-5; D is undetermined. This clonotype was sampled from a woman in her forties or fifties with COVID-19, enrolled during active disease. In DNA form, the CDR3 reads TGTGCCAGCAGTTTATCGGTCGGTCAGCCCCAGCATTTT. Its protein is CASSLSVGQPQHF.